This TCR beta chain is drawn from a study of cytomegalovirus exposure and HLA in healthy donors. PCR primers comprised 60 Vbeta and 13 Jbeta primers. Repertoires were generated with immunoSEQ multiplex PCR, while TCRdb's copy carries only in-frame clones and drops some. The repertoire includes around 70,000 clones, about two thirds of them detected once, and roughly 12% sits in the top ten. This CDR3 spans 16 amino acids. CDR1 is MGHRA, CDR2 YSYEKL, per germline. V gave up 1 base and J gave up 6 bases, with 17 bases separating them. The clonotype originates from a woman aged 40-49 years in good health and CMV-seropositive. The chain recombines TRBV4-1 with TRBJ2-3, with D possibly TRBD1 on 5 matching bases. Sequencing was performed on PBMCs. The CDR3 protein is CASSQVRTTDADTQYF. DNA of the CDR3: TGCGCCAGCAGCCAAGTAAGGACAACCGACGCGGATACGCAGTATTTT.